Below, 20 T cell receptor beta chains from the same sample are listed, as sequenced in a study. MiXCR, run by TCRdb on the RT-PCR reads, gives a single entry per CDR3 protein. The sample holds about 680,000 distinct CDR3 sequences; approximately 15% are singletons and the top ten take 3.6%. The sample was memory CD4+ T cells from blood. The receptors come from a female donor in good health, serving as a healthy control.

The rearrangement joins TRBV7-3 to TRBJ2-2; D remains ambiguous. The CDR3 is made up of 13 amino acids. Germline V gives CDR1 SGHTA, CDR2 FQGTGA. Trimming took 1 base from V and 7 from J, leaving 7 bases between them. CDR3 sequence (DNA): TGTGCCAGCAGCTTAAATTCAGGCGGGGAGCTGTTTTTT. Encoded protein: CASSLNSGGELFF.

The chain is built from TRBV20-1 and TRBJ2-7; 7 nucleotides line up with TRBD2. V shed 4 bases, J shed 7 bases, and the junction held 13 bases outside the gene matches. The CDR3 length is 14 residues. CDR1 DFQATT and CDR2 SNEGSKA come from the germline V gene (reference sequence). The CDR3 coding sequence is TGCAGTGCTAAGGTCGGGAGGACCTACAATGAGCAGTACTTC. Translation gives CSAKVGRTYNEQYF.

The CDR3 DNA follows: TGTGCCAGCAGTTTACAGGTCCGTTCCAATGAGCAGTTCTTC. Protein sequence: CASSLQVRSNEQFF. The V call is TRBV12-3 or TRBV12-4, the J call TRBJ2-1; no firm D call. CDR3 length: 14 residues. V was trimmed by 2 bases and J by 6 bases, leaving 11 bases between them.

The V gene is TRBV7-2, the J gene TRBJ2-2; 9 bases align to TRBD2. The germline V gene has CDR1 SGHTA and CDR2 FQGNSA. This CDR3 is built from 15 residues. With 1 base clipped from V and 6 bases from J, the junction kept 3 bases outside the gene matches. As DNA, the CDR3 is TGTGCCAGCAGCTTAGAATTAGCGGGAGCCGGGGAGCTGTTTTTT. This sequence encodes CASSLELAGAGELFF.

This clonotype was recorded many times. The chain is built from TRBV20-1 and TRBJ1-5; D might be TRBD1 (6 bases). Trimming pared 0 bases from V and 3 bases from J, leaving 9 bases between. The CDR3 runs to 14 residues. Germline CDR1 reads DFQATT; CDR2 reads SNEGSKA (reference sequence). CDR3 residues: CSAREWTVNQPQHF. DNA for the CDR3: TGCAGTGCTAGAGAGTGGACAGTCAATCAGCCCCAGCATTTT.

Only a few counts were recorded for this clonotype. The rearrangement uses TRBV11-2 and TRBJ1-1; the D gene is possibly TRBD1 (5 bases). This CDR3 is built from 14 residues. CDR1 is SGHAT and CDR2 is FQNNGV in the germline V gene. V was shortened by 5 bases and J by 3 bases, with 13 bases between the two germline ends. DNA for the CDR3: TGTGCCAGCAGCGCTAGGGGTGGGGACACTGAAGCTTTCTTT. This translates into CASSARGGDTEAFF.

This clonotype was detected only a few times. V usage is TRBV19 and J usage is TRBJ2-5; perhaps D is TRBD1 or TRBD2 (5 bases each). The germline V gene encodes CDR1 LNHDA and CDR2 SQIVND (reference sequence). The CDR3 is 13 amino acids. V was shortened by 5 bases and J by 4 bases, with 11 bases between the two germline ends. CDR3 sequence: CASSEQGVETQYF. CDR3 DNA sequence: TGTGCCAGTAGTGAGCAGGGAGTAGAGACCCAGTACTTC. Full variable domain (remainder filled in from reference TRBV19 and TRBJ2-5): DGGITQSPKYLFRKEGQNVTLSCEQNLNHDAMYWYRQDPGQGLRLIYYSQIVNDFQKGDIAEGYSVSREKKESFPLTVTSAQKNPTAFYLCASSEQGVETQYFGPGTRLLVL.

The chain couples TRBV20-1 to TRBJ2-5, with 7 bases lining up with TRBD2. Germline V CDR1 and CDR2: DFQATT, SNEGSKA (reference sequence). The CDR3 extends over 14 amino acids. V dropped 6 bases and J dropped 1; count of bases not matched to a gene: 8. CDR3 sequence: CSAAAGVIQETQYF. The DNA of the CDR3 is TGCAGTGCCGCGGCGGGGGTGATCCAAGAGACCCAGTACTTC.

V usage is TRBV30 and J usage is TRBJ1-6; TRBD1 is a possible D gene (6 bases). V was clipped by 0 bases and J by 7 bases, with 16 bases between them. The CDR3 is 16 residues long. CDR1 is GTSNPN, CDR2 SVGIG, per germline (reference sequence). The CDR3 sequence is CAWSVQWGRGNSPLHF. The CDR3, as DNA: TGTGCCTGGAGTGTACAGTGGGGCAGGGGCAATTCACCCCTCCACTTT.

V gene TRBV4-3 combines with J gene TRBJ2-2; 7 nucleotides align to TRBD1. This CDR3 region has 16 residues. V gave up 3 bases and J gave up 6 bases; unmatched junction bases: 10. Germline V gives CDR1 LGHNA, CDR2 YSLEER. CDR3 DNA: TGCGCCAGCAGCCACCCGACAGGGTCGTCATCCGGGGAGCTGTTTTTT. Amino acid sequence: CASSHPTGSSSGELFF.

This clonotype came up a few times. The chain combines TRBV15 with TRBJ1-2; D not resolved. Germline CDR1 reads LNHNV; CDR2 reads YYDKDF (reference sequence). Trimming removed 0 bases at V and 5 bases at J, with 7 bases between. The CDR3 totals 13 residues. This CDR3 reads CATSREGGYGYTF. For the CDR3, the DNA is TGTGCCACCAGCAGAGAAGGAGGTTATGGCTACACCTTC.

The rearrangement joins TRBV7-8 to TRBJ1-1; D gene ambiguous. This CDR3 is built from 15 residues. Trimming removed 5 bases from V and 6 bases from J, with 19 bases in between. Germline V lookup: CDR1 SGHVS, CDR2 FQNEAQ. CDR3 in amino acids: CASSTGRVQRPEAFF. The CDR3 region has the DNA TGTGCCAGCAGCACGGGGAGGGTACAGAGGCCTGAAGCTTTCTTT.

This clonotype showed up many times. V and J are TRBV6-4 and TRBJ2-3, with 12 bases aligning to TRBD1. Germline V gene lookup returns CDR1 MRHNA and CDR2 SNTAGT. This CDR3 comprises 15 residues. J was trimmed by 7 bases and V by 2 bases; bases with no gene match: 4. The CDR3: CASSDGDRGPYTQYF. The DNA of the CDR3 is TGTGCCAGCAGTGACGGGGACAGGGGGCCCTATACGCAGTATTTT.

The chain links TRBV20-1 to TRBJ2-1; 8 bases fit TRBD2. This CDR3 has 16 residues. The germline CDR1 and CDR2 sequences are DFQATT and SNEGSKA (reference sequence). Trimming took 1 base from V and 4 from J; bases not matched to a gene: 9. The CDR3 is CSARVTGGSGYNEQFF. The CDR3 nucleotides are TGCAGTGCTAGAGTGACGGGAGGGTCAGGGTACAATGAGCAGTTCTTC.

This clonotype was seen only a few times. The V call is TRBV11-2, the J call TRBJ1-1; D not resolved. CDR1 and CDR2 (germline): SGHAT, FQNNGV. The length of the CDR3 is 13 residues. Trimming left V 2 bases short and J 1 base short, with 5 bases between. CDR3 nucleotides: TGTGCCAGCAGCTTACTCCGGAACACTGAAGCTTTCTTT. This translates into CASSLLRNTEAFF.

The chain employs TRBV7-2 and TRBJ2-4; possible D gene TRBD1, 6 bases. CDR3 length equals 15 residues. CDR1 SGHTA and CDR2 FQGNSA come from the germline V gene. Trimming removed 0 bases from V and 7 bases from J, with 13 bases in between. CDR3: CASSLALSDSNIQYF. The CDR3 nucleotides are TGTGCCAGCAGCTTAGCCCTGTCGGACAGTAACATTCAGTACTTC.

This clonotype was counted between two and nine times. The CDR3 here is CASRGDEGKQYF. The CDR3 DNA reads as TGTGCCAGCAGGGGTGATGAGGGAAAACAGTACTTC. The chain carries TRBV6-2 or TRBV6-3 and TRBJ2-7, with D tentatively TRBD2 (5 bases). This CDR3 is 12 amino acids long. CDR1 is MNHEY and CDR2 is SVGEGT in the germline V gene. V lost 6 bases, J lost 10 bases, and 16 bases lay in between.

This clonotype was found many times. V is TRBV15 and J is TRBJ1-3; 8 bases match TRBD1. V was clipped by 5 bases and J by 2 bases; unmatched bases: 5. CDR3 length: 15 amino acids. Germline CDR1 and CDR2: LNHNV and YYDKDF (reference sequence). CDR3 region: CATSGGTGAGNTIYF. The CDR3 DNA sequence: TGTGCCACCAGCGGAGGGACAGGAGCTGGAAACACCATATATTTT.

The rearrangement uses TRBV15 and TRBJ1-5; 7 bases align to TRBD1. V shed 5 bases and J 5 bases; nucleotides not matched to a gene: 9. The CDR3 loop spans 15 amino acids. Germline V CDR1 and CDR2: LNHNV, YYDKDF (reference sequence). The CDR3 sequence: CATSDPTGYHQPQHF. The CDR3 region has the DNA TGTGCCACCAGCGACCCGACAGGGTATCATCAGCCCCAGCATTTT.

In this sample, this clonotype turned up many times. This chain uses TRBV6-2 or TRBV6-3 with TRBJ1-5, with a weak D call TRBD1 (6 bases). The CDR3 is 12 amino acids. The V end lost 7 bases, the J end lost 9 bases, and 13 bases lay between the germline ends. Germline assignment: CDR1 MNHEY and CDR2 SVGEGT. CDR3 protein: CASNDRFGPQHF. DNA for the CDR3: TGTGCCAGCAACGACAGGTTCGGGCCCCAGCATTTT.